The next 10 T cell receptor beta chains were all read from a single sample in a study of CD4 T cell repertoires in COVID-19. Assay used: immunoSEQ multiplex PCR; TCRdb lists only in-frame clones, some missing. Of about 75,000 clones detected, roughly 85% appear once; the ten largest clones hold roughly 0.5%. The specimen comprised CD4+ T cells from peripheral blood, sampled after recovery from COVID-19. These receptors all stem from a human donor who had COVID-19.

The chain couples TRBV5-8 to TRBJ2-7; D is perhaps TRBD2 (5 bases). CDR1 and CDR2 (germline): SGHTS, YDEGEE. The CDR3 contains 16 residues. Deletions cut 4 bases from V and 3 bases from J, with 20 bases between. The CDR3 protein is CASSLSYQTGLYEQYF. The CDR3 DNA reads as TGTGCCAGCAGCCTCTCTTACCAGACTGGACTCTACGAGCAGTACTTC.

The chain combines TRBV6-5 with TRBJ2-7; perhaps TRBD1 as D (5 bases). This CDR3 spans 14 amino acids. Germline values: CDR1 MNHEY, CDR2 SVGAGI. The V and J ends lost 10 bases and 2 bases respectively, with 18 bases between them. The CDR3 DNA follows: TGTGCCACCAACTCCAGGACACCACCCTACGAGCAGTACTTC. Its translation: CATNSRTPPYEQYF.

The chain has TRBV27 and TRBJ1-2, with D perhaps TRBD1 (5 bases). Germline CDR1 reads MNHEY; CDR2 reads SMNVEV (reference sequence). The CDR3 length is 13 residues. The V and J ends lost 6 bases and 3 bases respectively, with 11 bases between them. CDR3 nucleotides: TGTGCCAGCAGACTGACAGCTTACTATGGCTACACCTTC. It specifies CASRLTAYYGYTF.

The chain recombines TRBV6-6 with TRBJ2-7; 10 bases line up with TRBD1. Germline V CDR1 and CDR2: MNHNY, SVGAGI (reference sequence). The CDR3 is 12 amino acids. V lost 5 bases, J lost 6 bases, and 1 base stayed unmatched. The CDR3 DNA sequence: TGTGCCAGCAGTCGGACAGGGGGCGAGCAGTACTTC. It is translated as CASSRTGGEQYF.

This chain connects TRBV7-8 to TRBJ2-1; D is perhaps TRBD1 (5 bases). The V end was cut by 1 base, the J end by 1 base, with 17 bases between. The CDR3 is 18 amino acids. CDR1 is SGHVS, CDR2 FQNEAQ, per germline. The CDR3 reads CASSLGSLRAKSYNEQFF. The CDR3, as DNA: TGTGCCAGCAGCTTAGGAAGTCTCAGGGCCAAATCCTACAATGAGCAGTTCTTC.

V and J are TRBV6-5 and TRBJ1-1, with D hard to call. Germline-derived CDR1 and CDR2 are MNHEY and SVGAGI. Between the trimmed V and J ends, which lost 6 bases and 4 bases, there was a span of 9 bases. The CDR3 sequence is 12 residues long. CDR3 DNA: TGTGCCAGCAGGATGGGGAGCACTGAAGCTTTCTTT. Amino acid sequence: CASRMGSTEAFF.

V and J are TRBV7-2 and TRBJ2-1; TRBD2 aligns across 8 bases. V shed 2 bases and J 9 bases; nucleotides not matched to a gene: 15. The CDR3 covers 17 residues. Per germline, CDR1 SGHTA and CDR2 FQGNSA. This CDR3 reads CASSLKVTAGAAGEQFF. CDR3 nucleotides: TGTGCCAGCAGCTTAAAGGTGACAGCGGGGGCGGCGGGTGAGCAGTTCTTC.

CDR3 bases: TGTGCCTGGTCAGGACGGGAGCGAGGCCAAGAGACCCAGTACTTC. This gives the protein CAWSGRERGQETQYF. V gene TRBV30 combines with J gene TRBJ2-5, with D possibly matching TRBD2 (6 bases). CDR3 size: 15 residues. Germline V lookup: CDR1 GTSNPN, CDR2 SVGIG (reference sequence). V dropped 5 bases and J dropped 1 base, with 17 bases sitting between them.

This clone was seen many times. J is TRBJ1-5 and V is TRBV28; D gene unclear. The CDR3 runs 16 residues. V lost 3 bases and J 6 bases, leaving 18 bases between the germline ends. Germline V lookup: CDR1 MDHEN, CDR2 SYDVKM. This CDR3 reads CASSLYGKAPSQPQHF. The CDR3 DNA reads TGTGCCAGCAGTTTGTACGGCAAGGCCCCCTCTCAGCCCCAGCATTTT. The full variable domain, its missing parts supplied by reference TRBV28 and TRBJ1-5, is DVKVTQSSRYLVKRTGEKVFLECVQDMDHENMFWYRQDPGLGLRLIYFSYDVKMKEKGDIPEGYSVSREKKERFSLILESASTNQTSMYLCASSLYGKAPSQPQHFGDGTRLSIL.

The chain links TRBV27 to TRBJ1-2; possible D gene TRBD1, 6 bases. Germline CDR1 is MNHEY and CDR2 is SMNVEV (reference sequence). The CDR3 runs 16 residues. The V end lost 8 bases, the J end lost 0 bases, and 19 bases lay between the germline ends. Written as DNA, the CDR3 is TGTGCCAGCGGGTTCCCTGGGGGGGCTACTAACTATGGCTACACCTTC. Its protein product is CASGFPGGATNYGYTF.